These 29 T cell receptor beta chains came from one sample sequenced in a study of T cells expressing NK-cell markers (dated by TCRdb to the early 2020s). The library was prepared using 5' RACE. TCRdb lists the instrument as Illumina HiSeq 2000. TCRdb reprocessed the raw reads; every CDR3 protein sequence is a single record, and DNA is not supplied. This sample's table contains about 160,000 distinct CDR3 sequences. The top ten clonotypes cover around 21% of the sample. The material sequenced was blood T cells: a sorted CD56 or NKG2C T cell subset, CD4+ or CD8+ T cells, or bulk PBMC T cells (not recorded which). These receptors all stem from a man aged 18-70 years in good health.

V gene TRBV19 combines with J gene TRBJ1-5; the D call of TRBD1 rests on TCRdb alone, since no DNA is present to check it. The CDR3 spans 15 residues. Germline-derived CDR1 and CDR2 are LNHDA and SQIVND (reference sequence). The CDR3 is CASSIIWDTNQPQHF. Full variable domain (outside the CDR3, taken from reference TRBV19 and TRBJ1-5): DGGITQSPKYLFRKEGQNVTLSCEQNLNHDAMYWYRQDPGQGLRLIYYSQIVNDFQKGDIAEGYSVSREKKESFPLTVTSAQKNPTAFYLCASSIIWDTNQPQHFGDGTRLSIL.

J is TRBJ2-1 and V is TRBV6-2 or TRBV6-3; there is no DNA to check the TCRdb D call of TRBD2. Germline V gives CDR1 MNHEY, CDR2 SVGEGT. The CDR3 is 14 amino acids. CDR3 sequence: CASLGLAAEGEQFF.

The gene calls are TRBV19 and TRBJ2-3; the TRBD1 assignment by TCRdb is unverifiable without DNA. CDR1 and CDR2 (germline): LNHDA, SQIVND (reference sequence). The CDR3 consists of 17 residues. The CDR3 region is CASSIPLSGDSTDTQYF.

The rearrangement joins TRBV2 to TRBJ1-5. The CDR3 is 14 residues long. Looked up from germline, CDR1 is SNHLY and CDR2 is FYNNEI. The CDR3 here is CASSLRARNQPQHF.

This rearrangement joins TRBV18 to TRBJ1-5; TCRdb designates TRBD1, a call that cannot be tested without DNA. Per the germline V gene, CDR1 is KGHSH and CDR2 is LQKENI. This CDR3 region has 18 residues. The CDR3 region is CASSRAPGSVGSNQPQHF.

The V and J genes are TRBV6-2 or TRBV6-3 and TRBJ2-2; TCRdb's assignment of TRBD2 cannot be checked, as there is no DNA. The CDR3 is 16 residues long. Germline CDR1 and CDR2: MNHEY and SVGEGT. The CDR3: CASSYSTSGGARELFF.

The chain combines TRBV20-1 with TRBJ2-7; TCRdb proposes TRBD2, but this gene call is untestable without DNA. The CDR3 is 16 residues long. Per germline, CDR1 DFQATT and CDR2 SNEGSKA (reference sequence). This CDR3 reads CSASVQRGSVSYEQYF.

The chain joins TRBV11-3 to TRBJ1-1; TCRdb's D call, TRBD1, is unchecked because there is no DNA. CDR1 is SGHNT, CDR2 YENEEA, per germline. The CDR3 is 12 residues long. The CDR3 loop is CASSLVGGKAFF.

The J gene is TRBJ2-3, the V gene TRBV21-1; TCRdb calls TRBD1, which cannot be checked without DNA. TRBV21-1 is recorded as a pseudogene. The CDR3 sequence is 15 residues long. CDR3 loop: CASSKAGRDTDTQYF.

V gene TRBV11-2 combines with J gene TRBJ2-1; checking the TCRdb D call of TRBD2 is not possible without DNA. Looked up from germline, CDR1 is SGHAT and CDR2 is FQNNGV. The CDR3 is made up of 16 amino acids. The CDR3 protein is CASSLYLAGGNNEQFF.

The chain has TRBV28 and TRBJ2-3; TCRdb picks TRBD1, but there is no DNA to check that call. The CDR3 totals 16 residues. Germline V lookup: CDR1 MDHEN, CDR2 SYDVKM. The CDR3: CASSLLVTGQGDTQYF.

The chain has TRBV5-6 and TRBJ2-4; TCRdb indicates TRBD2, and absent DNA this call remains unverified. The V gene's germline CDR1 is SGHDT and CDR2 YYEEEE. The CDR3 is 17 amino acids. The CDR3 region is CASSSLQETLAKNIQYF.

CDR3: CASSYQDRAQYF. This chain uses TRBV5-6 with TRBJ2-7; TCRdb's D gene call, TRBD1, goes unchecked for lack of DNA. The CDR3 consists of 12 residues. Germline assignment: CDR1 SGHDT and CDR2 YYEEEE.

The chain couples TRBV5-5 to TRBJ2-3. In germline, CDR1 is SGHKS, CDR2 YYEKEE (reference sequence). The CDR3 loop spans 16 amino acids. The CDR3 sequence: CASSFHVTPSTDTQYF.

The rearrangement joins TRBV6-1 to TRBJ2-2; the TRBD2 assignment by TCRdb is unverifiable without DNA. CDR1 and CDR2 from the germline V gene are MNHNS and SASEGT. The CDR3 has 15 amino acids. CDR3: CATRRRGRDTGELFF.

The chain employs TRBV9 and TRBJ2-3; the TCRdb D gene call, TRBD1, has no DNA to confirm it. CDR3 length equals 16 residues. The germline gives CDR1 SGDLS, CDR2 YYNGEE. The CDR3 region is CASRASGGPGTDTQYF.

This rearrangement joins TRBV5-1 to TRBJ2-1; without DNA, the TCRdb call of TRBD2 cannot be checked. Germline V gene data show CDR1 as SGHRS and CDR2 as YFSETQ. The CDR3 extends over 14 amino acids. The CDR3 is CASSFGGAPVEQFF.

The chain carries TRBV18 and TRBJ2-3; TCRdb calls TRBD1, which cannot be checked without DNA. CDR1 KGHSH and CDR2 LQKENI come from the germline V gene. The CDR3 is made up of 15 amino acids. CDR3 protein: CASSPETGVLDTQYF.

CDR3 protein: CASSLLDRGGNTQYF. The genes are TRBV7-9 and TRBJ2-3; TCRdb returns TRBD1, unconfirmable since there is no DNA. The CDR3 contains 15 residues. CDR1 is SEHNR, CDR2 FQNEAQ, per germline (reference sequence). The full variable domain, completed using reference TRBV7-9 and TRBJ2-3, is DTGVSQNPRHKITKRGQNVTFRCDPISEHNRLYWYRQTLGQGPEFLTYFQNEAQLEKSRLLSDRFSAERPKGSFSTLEIQRTEQGDSAMYLCASSLLDRGGNTQYFGPGTRLTVL.

The rearrangement uses TRBV3-1 and TRBJ2-3; the D call from TCRdb, TRBD1, cannot be confirmed without DNA. There are 15 residues in the CDR3. CDR1 and CDR2 (germline): LGHDT, YNNKEL (reference sequence). This CDR3 reads CASSQETDTRDTQYF.

The chain employs TRBV6-5 and TRBJ2-1; the D call of TRBD1 rests on TCRdb alone, since no DNA is present to check it. Germline V gene sequence: CDR1 MNHEY, CDR2 SVGAGI. The CDR3 sequence is 17 residues long. The CDR3 sequence: CASSYSTGQGAYNEQFF.

V is TRBV11-3 and J is TRBJ2-1; TCRdb's D call, TRBD1, is unchecked because there is no DNA. Germline loops: CDR1 SGHNT, CDR2 YENEEA. The length of the CDR3 is 14 residues. CDR3: CASSFTGQHNEQFF. The full variable domain, in which reference TRBV11-3 and TRBJ2-1 provide the parts outside the CDR3, is EAGVVQSPRYKIIEKKQPVAFWCNPISGHNTLYWYLQNLGQGPELLIRYENEEAVDDSQLPKDRFSAERLKGVDSTLKIQPAELGDSAVYLCASSFTGQHNEQFFGPGTRLTVL.

The V call is TRBV7-6, the J call TRBJ2-1; TCRdb selects TRBD2, and the lack of DNA leaves this call unchecked. Germline V gives CDR1 SGHVS, CDR2 FNYEAQ. This CDR3 comprises 16 residues. The CDR3 here is CASSLGTSGAINEQFF.

The chain employs TRBV27 and TRBJ1-2; TCRdb reports TRBD1, a call that lacks DNA to check it against. Germline V gives CDR1 MNHEY, CDR2 SMNVEV (reference sequence). CDR3 size: 16 residues. This chain's CDR3 is CASSLSRPDGLEGYTF.

This chain links TRBV7-8 with TRBJ2-1; TCRdb's D gene call, TRBD2, goes unchecked for lack of DNA. Germline values: CDR1 SGHVS, CDR2 FQNEAQ. The CDR3 runs 15 residues. This chain's CDR3 is CASSWGLAGPNEQFF.

The V gene is TRBV20-1, the J gene TRBJ2-3; TCRdb's D call, TRBD1, is unchecked because there is no DNA. Germline V gene sequence: CDR1 DFQATT, CDR2 SNEGSKA (reference sequence). CDR3 length equals 12 residues. CDR3 amino acids: CSARDSPYTQYF.

CDR3 amino acids: CASSSAWGGSNQPQHF. This chain joins TRBV7-9 and TRBJ1-5; the D gene TCRdb calls, TRBD1, cannot be checked with no DNA. This CDR3 contains 16 residues. The germline gives CDR1 SEHNR, CDR2 FQNEAQ (reference sequence).

The chain recombines TRBV2 with TRBJ2-7; with no DNA, the TCRdb D assignment of TRBD2 cannot be verified. The CDR3 has 16 amino acids. Germline-derived CDR1 and CDR2 are SNHLY and FYNNEI. CDR3 amino acids: CASSGAGGSSEYEQYF. Variable domain in full (rest from reference TRBV2 and TRBJ2-7): EPEVTQTPSHQVTQMGQEVILRCVPISNHLYFYWYRQILGQKVEFLVSFYNNEISEKSEIFDDQFSVERPDGSNFTLKIRSTKLEDSAMYFCASSGAGGSSEYEQYFGPGTRLTVT.

The chain joins TRBV30 to TRBJ2-1. CDR3 length equals 13 residues. Germline lookup yields CDR1 GTSNPN and CDR2 SVGIG (reference sequence). This CDR3 reads CAWSVYSYNEQFF.